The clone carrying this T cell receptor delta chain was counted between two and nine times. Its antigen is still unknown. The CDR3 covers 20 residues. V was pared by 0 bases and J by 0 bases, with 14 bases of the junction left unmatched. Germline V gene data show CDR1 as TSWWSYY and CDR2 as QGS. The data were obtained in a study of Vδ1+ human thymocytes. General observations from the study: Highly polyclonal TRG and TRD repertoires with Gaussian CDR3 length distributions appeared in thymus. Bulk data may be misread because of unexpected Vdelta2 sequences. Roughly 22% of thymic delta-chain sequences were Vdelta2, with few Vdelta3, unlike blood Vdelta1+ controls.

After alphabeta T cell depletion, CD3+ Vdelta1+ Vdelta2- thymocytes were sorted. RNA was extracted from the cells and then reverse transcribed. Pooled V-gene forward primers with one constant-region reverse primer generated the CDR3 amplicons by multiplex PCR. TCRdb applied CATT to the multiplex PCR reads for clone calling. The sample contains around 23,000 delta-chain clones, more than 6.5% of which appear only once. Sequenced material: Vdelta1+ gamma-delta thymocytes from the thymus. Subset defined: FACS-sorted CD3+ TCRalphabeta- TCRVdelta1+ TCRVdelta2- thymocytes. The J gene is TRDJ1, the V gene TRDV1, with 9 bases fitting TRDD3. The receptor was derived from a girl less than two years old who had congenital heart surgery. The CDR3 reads CALGELIPYRGYAHTDKLIF. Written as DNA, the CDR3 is TGTGCTCTTGGGGAACTAATACCCTATCGGGGATACGCACACACCGATAAACTCATCTTT.